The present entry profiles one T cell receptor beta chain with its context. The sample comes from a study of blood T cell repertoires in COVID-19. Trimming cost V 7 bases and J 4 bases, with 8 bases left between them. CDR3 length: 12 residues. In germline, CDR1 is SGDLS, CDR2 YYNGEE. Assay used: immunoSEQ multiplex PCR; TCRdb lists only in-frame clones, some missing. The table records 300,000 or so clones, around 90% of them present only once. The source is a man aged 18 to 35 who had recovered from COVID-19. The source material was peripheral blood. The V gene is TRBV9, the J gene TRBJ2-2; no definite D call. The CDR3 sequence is CASGGPTGELFF. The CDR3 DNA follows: TGTGCCAGCGGTGGGCCCACCGGGGAGCTGTTTTTT.